These T cell receptor beta chains were read from a single sample in a study of shared clonotypes between healthy human individuals. Measured with immunoSEQ multiplex PCR; TCRdb has only the in-frame clones, and not every one. The sample consists of around 700,000 clones, less than 85% of them appearing once. Sequences were obtained from memory CD4+ T cells sorted from blood. The receptors come from a woman in her thirties in good health. Each CDR3 is given with its conserved first and last residue. The D gene is left open where the match is weak. A row's size may be missing; if present it is once, few, many or a size class.

v_gene: TRBV10-2
d_gene: TRBD2
abundance: -
CDR3aa: CASRTSGSGGTGELFF

v_gene: TRBV7-9
d_gene: TRBD2
abundance: once
CDR3aa: CASSTTSGRVTDTQYF

v_gene: TRBV5-1
d_gene: TRBD1
abundance: -
CDR3aa: CASSLGTGHTEAFF

v_gene: TRBV11-2
d_gene: -
abundance: -
CDR3aa: CASSLDPLNTEAFF

v_gene: TRBV6-5
d_gene: -
abundance: -
CDR3aa: CASRRGLTSYNEQFF

v_gene: TRBV28
d_gene: -
abundance: -
CDR3aa: CASSLGTGWGRRQFF

v_gene: TRBV9
d_gene: TRBD2
abundance: -
CDR3aa: CASSENGRAVGETQYF

v_gene: TRBV7-7
d_gene: -
abundance: few
CDR3aa: CASSLASGSTGELFF

v_gene: TRBV5-8
d_gene: TRBD2
abundance: -
CDR3aa: CAAPASGGQETQYF

v_gene: TRBV6-5
d_gene: -
abundance: -
CDR3aa: CASKDVTGELFF

v_gene: TRBV11-2
d_gene: TRBD2
abundance: -
CDR3aa: CASSSGGTSGTAYNEQFF

v_gene: TRBV7-2
d_gene: -
abundance: -
CDR3aa: CASSRTLPSDEQFF

v_gene: TRBV30
d_gene: -
abundance: -
CDR3aa: CAWSQELEQPQHF

v_gene: TRBV28
d_gene: -
abundance: few
CDR3aa: CASSRDNEQYF

v_gene: TRBV5-1
d_gene: -
abundance: -
CDR3aa: CASSLPGSGNTIYF

v_gene: TRBV6-1
d_gene: TRBD1
abundance: -
CDR3aa: CATRGDRGTYEQYF

v_gene: TRBV28
d_gene: -
abundance: once
CDR3aa: CASTLRDGYQPQHF

v_gene: TRBV7-9
d_gene: TRBD2
abundance: -
CDR3aa: CASSLAILAGGTDTQYF

v_gene: TRBV9
d_gene: -
abundance: once
CDR3aa: CASSVDPDPRNEQFF

v_gene: TRBV27
d_gene: -
abundance: -
CDR3aa: CASRGLPRTDTQYF

v_gene: TRBV7-9
d_gene: TRBD1
abundance: -
CDR3aa: CASSPPGGEYGYTF

v_gene: TRBV10-3
d_gene: -
abundance: once
CDR3aa: CAISRGDLDTEAFF

v_gene: TRBV6-5
d_gene: TRBD2
abundance: -
CDR3aa: CASRRGLAGEETQYF

v_gene: TRBV10-2
d_gene: TRBD2
abundance: many
CDR3aa: CASRDYNTGELFF

v_gene: TRBV4-1
d_gene: TRBD2
abundance: -
CDR3aa: CASSPGLAGGPDTQYF

v_gene: TRBV19
d_gene: -
abundance: few
CDR3aa: CASSIGAGANTEAFF

v_gene: TRBV19
d_gene: -
abundance: -
CDR3aa: CASSGQGFSKYF

v_gene: TRBV15
d_gene: TRBD1
abundance: medium-sized
CDR3aa: CATSRGQGNEKLFF

v_gene: TRBV7-9
d_gene: -
abundance: -
CDR3aa: CASSPREETQYF

v_gene: TRBV5-6
d_gene: -
abundance: -
CDR3aa: CASKIRVGYEQYF

v_gene: TRBV28
d_gene: -
abundance: -
CDR3aa: CASSLRQGEFEQYF

v_gene: TRBV7-9
d_gene: -
abundance: -
CDR3aa: CASSLRGMAGNTIYF

v_gene: TRBV25-1
d_gene: TRBD2
abundance: -
CDR3aa: CASSSRTSGRAGDTQYF

v_gene: TRBV9
d_gene: TRBD2
abundance: -
CDR3aa: CASSIGLAGADTQYF

v_gene: TRBV7-8
d_gene: -
abundance: -
CDR3aa: CASSLERAGGYTF

v_gene: TRBV30
d_gene: -
abundance: -
CDR3aa: CAWSVEVYGEAFF

v_gene: TRBV5-5
d_gene: TRBD1
abundance: -
CDR3aa: CASSLVGRGRGYTF

v_gene: TRBV25-1
d_gene: -
abundance: -
CDR3aa: CASSFTLHSSYNEQFF

v_gene: TRBV7-8
d_gene: -
abundance: -
CDR3aa: CASSLGVAGTYNEQFF

v_gene: TRBV7-6
d_gene: -
abundance: -
CDR3aa: CASRDPGTYEQYF

v_gene: TRBV4-1
d_gene: TRBD1
abundance: few
CDR3aa: CASSQEFRGRGSNQPQHF

v_gene: TRBV28
d_gene: -
abundance: once
CDR3aa: CASSLFTRNTGELFF

v_gene: TRBV7-6
d_gene: -
abundance: few
CDR3aa: CASSSAAASDVSQPQHF

v_gene: TRBV5-1
d_gene: -
abundance: -
CDR3aa: CASSLEKGNLNTEAFF

v_gene: TRBV7-2
d_gene: -
abundance: -
CDR3aa: CASSRSGMGYEQYF

v_gene: TRBV19
d_gene: -
abundance: -
CDR3aa: CASSILKPGRLNQPQHF

v_gene: TRBV5-1
d_gene: -
abundance: -
CDR3aa: CASSLGTNTGELFF

v_gene: TRBV4-1
d_gene: TRBD2
abundance: -
CDR3aa: CASSQLFGTSGRARADTQYF

v_gene: TRBV9
d_gene: TRBD2
abundance: -
CDR3aa: CASSSSGTSGNYEQYF

v_gene: TRBV21-1
d_gene: -
abundance: -
CDR3aa: CASSKPELAGINEQYF

v_gene: TRBV18
d_gene: -
abundance: -
CDR3aa: CASSPGADYGYTF

v_gene: TRBV15
d_gene: -
abundance: -
CDR3aa: CATSSHATNEKLFF

v_gene: TRBV19
d_gene: TRBD1
abundance: many
CDR3aa: CASDRAYSGANVLTF

v_gene: TRBV11-2
d_gene: TRBD2
abundance: -
CDR3aa: CASSIGLAGWDTQYF